The clone carrying this T cell receptor (beta chain) has only one observation. The data stem from a study of blood T cell repertoires in COVID-19. Across the whole study: Spain, Italy and the United States supplied samples that represented acute and convalescent COVID-19. Sources were T cells, B-cell-depleted T cells, or PBMCs; the material itself was cDNA or gDNA.

As originally analysed: Nucleated cell counts were estimated from reference gene primer amplification. Clones were read by immunoSEQ multiplex PCR, and TCRdb kept only the in-frame ones, dropping some. From that table come the V and J calls and clone size; the DNA was used to work out D and trimming. The sample holds roughly 56,000 clones, approximately 84% seen once. Germline V gives CDR1 MNHEY, CDR2 SVGAGI. There are 14 residues in the CDR3. V gave up 0 bases and J gave up 1 base, with 6 bases separating them. The sequence derives from a human donor in a cohort sampled during active COVID-19. Sequencing input: peripheral blood. This chain joins TRBV6-5 and TRBJ1-1; D unclear. Here the CDR3 reads CASSYSRRNTEAFF. CDR3 coding DNA: TGTGCCAGCAGTTACTCGAGAAGGAACACTGAAGCTTTCTTT.